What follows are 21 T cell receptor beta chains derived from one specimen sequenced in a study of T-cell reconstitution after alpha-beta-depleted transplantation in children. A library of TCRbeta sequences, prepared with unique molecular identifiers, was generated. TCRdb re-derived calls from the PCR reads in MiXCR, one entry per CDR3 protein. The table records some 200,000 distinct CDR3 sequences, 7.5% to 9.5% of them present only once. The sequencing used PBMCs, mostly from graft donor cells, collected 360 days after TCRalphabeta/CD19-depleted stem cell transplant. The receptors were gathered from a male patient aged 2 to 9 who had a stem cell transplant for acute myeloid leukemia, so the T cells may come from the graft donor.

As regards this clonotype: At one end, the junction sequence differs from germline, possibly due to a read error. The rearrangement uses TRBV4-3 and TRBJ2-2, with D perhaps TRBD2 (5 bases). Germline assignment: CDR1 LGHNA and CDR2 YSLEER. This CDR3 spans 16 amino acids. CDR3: CASSQESPHDTGELLF. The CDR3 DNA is TGCGCCAGCAGCCAAGAGAGCCCCCACGACACCGGGGAGCTGTTGTTT.

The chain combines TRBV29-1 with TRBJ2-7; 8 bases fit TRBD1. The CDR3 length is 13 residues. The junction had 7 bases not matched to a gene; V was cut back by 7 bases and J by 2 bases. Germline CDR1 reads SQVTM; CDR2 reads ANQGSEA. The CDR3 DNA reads TGCAGCGCTGAGGACAGGGCGACCTACGAGCAGTACTTC. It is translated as CSAEDRATYEQYF.

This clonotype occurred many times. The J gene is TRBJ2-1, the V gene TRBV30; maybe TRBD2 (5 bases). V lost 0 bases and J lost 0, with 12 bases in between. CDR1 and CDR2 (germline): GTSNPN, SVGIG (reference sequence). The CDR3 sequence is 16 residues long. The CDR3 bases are TGTGCCTGGAGTGTACAGCGGATAACCTCCTACAATGAGCAGTTCTTC. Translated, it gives CAWSVQRITSYNEQFF.

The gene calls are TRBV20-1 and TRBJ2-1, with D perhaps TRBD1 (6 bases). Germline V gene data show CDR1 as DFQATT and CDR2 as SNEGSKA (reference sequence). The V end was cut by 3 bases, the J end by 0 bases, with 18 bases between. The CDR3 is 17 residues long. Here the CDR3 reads CSASDFQTRGSYNEQFF. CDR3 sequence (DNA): TGCAGTGCTAGCGACTTTCAAACCAGGGGCTCCTACAATGAGCAGTTCTTC.

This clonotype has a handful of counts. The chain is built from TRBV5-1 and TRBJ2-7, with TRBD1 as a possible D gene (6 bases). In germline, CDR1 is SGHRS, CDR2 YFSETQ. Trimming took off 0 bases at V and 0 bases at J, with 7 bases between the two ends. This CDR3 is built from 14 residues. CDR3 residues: CASSLGGGSYEQYV. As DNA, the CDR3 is TGCGCCAGCAGCTTGGGAGGGGGCTCCTACGAGCAGTACGTC.

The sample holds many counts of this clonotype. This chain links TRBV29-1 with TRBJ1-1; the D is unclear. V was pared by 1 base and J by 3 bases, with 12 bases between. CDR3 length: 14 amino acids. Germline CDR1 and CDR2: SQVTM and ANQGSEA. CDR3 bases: TGCAGCGTTGAAGGCTGGGGATATGACACTGAAGCTTTCTTT. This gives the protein CSVEGWGYDTEAFF.

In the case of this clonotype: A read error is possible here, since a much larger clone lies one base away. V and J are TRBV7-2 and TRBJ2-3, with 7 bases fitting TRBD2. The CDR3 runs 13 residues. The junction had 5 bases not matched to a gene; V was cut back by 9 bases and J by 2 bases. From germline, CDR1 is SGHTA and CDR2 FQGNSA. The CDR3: CARREGSTDTQYF. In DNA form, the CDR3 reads TGTGCCAGAAGGGAGGGATCCACAGATACGCAGTATTTT.

CDR3 amino acids: CASSFYPWGTDTQYF. CDR3 bases: TGTGCCAGCAGTTTTTACCCGTGGGGCACAGATACGCAGTATTTT. The gene calls are TRBV28 and TRBJ2-3; no clear D gene. V lost 3 bases and J lost 1, with 11 bases in between. Germline V lookup: CDR1 MDHEN, CDR2 SYDVKM. The CDR3 totals 15 residues.

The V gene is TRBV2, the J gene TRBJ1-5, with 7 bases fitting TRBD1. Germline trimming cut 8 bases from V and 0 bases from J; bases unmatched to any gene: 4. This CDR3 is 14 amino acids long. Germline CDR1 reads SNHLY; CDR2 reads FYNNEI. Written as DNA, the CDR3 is TGTGCCAGCGGGACAGAAAATAGCAATCAGCCCCAGCATTTT. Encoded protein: CASGTENSNQPQHF.

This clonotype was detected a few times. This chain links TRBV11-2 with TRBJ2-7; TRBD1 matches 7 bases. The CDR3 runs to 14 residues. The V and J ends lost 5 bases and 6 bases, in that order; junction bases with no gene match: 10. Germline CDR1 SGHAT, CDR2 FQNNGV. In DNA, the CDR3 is TGTGCCAGCAGCCAACTACAGGGGTTGGGCGAGCAGTACGTC. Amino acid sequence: CASSQLQGLGEQYV.

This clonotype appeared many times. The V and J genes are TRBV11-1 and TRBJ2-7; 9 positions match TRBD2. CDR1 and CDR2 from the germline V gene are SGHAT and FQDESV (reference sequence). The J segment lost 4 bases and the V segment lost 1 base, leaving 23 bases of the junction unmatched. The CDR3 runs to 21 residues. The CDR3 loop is CASSLEGALAGNRGRSYEQYF. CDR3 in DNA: TGTGCCAGCAGCTTAGAAGGAGCCCTAGCGGGGAACCGGGGACGAAGTTACGAGCAGTACTTC.

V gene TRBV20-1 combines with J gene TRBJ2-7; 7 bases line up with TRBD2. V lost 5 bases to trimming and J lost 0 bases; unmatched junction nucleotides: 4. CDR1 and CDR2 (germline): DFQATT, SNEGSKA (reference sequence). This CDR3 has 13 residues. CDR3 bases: TGCAGTGCTCGGGACTACGTCTCCTACGAGCAGTACTTC. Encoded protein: CSARDYVSYEQYF.

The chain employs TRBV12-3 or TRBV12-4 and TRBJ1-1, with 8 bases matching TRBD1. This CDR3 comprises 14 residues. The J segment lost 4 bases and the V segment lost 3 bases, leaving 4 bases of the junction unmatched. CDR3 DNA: TGTGCCAGCAGTTTGGACAGGGCCAGCACTGAAGCTTTCTTT. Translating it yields CASSLDRASTEAFF.

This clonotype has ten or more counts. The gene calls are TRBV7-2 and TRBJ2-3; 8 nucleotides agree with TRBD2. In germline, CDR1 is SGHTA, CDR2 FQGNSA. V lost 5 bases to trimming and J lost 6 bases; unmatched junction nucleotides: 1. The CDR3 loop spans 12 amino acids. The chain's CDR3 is CASSREGDTQYF. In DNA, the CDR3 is TGTGCCAGCAGCCGGGAGGGGGATACGCAGTATTTT.

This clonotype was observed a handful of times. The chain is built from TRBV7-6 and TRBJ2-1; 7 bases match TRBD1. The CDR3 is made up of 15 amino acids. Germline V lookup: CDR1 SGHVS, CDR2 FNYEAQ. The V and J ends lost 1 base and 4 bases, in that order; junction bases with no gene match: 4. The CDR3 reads CASSLERGLYNEQFF. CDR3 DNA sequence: TGTGCCAGCAGCTTAGAAAGGGGGCTATACAATGAGCAGTTCTTC. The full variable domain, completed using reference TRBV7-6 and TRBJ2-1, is GAGVSQSPRYKVTKRGQDVALRCDPISGHVSLYWYRQALGQGPEFLTYFNYEAQQDKSGLPNDRFSAERPEGSISTLTIQRTEQRDSAMYRCASSLERGLYNEQFFGPGTRLTVL.

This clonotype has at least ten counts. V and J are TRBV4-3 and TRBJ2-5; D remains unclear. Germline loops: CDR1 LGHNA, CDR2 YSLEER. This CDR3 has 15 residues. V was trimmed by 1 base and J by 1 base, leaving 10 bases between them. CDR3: CASSQGRTIQETQYF. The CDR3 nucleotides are TGCGCCAGCAGCCAAGGTCGCACAATCCAAGAGACCCAGTACTTC.

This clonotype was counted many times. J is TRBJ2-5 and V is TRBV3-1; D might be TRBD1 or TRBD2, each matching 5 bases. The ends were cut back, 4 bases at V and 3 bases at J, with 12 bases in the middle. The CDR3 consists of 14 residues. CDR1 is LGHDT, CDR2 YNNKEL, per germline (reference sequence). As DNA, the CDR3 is TGTGCCAGCAGCCGGACCGGGGCGGAAGAGACCCAGTACTTC. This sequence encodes CASSRTGAEETQYF.

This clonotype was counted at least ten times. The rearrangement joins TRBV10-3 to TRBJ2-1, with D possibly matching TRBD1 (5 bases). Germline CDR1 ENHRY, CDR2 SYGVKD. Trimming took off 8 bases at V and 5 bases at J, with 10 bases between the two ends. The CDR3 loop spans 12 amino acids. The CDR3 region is CAIETDHNEQFF. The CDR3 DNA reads TGTGCCATCGAGACAGACCACAATGAGCAGTTCTTC.

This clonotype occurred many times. CDR3 DNA sequence: TGTGCCAGCAGTGAACTAGGGGACACCGGGGAGCTGTTTTTT. Translation gives CASSELGDTGELFF. The chain joins TRBV12-3 or TRBV12-4 to TRBJ2-2; D is possibly TRBD1 or TRBD2 (5 bases each). Trimming removed 5 bases at V and 3 bases at J, with 10 bases between. CDR3 size: 14 residues.

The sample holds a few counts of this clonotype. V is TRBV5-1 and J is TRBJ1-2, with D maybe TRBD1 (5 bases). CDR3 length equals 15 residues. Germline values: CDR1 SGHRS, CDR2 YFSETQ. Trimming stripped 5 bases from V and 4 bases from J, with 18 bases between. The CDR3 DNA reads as TGCGCCAGCAGATTGTTCGGGGGAGCAAGCTATGGCTACACCTTC. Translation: CASRLFGGASYGYTF.

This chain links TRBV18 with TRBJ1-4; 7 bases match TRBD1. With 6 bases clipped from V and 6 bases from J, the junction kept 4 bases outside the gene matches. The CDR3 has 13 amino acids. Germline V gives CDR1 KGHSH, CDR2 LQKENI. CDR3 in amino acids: CASSGQQDEKLFF. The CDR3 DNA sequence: TGTGCCAGCTCGGGACAGCAGGATGAAAAACTGTTTTTT. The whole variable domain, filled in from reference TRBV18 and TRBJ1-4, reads NAGVMQNPRHLVRRRGQEARLRCSPMKGHSHVYWYRQLPEEGLKFMVYLQKENIIDESGMPKERFSAEFPKEGPSILRIQQVVRGDSAAYFCASSGQQDEKLFFGSGTQLSVL.